What follows are 4 T cell receptor beta chains derived from one specimen sequenced in a study of PD-L1 blockade in urothelial cancer. TCRdb's copy holds only in-frame clones and misses some; the assay was immunoSEQ multiplex PCR. The sample consists of 50,000 to 55,000 clones, more than 75% of them appearing once. Time point denoted: peripheral blood 6 weeks after treatment start. The material was PBMCs, obtained around atezolizumab (anti-PD-L1) treatment. These receptor sequences come from a man in his sixties with urothelial cancer.

The chain has TRBV9 and TRBJ2-1; 13 bases align to TRBD2. V gave up 3 bases and J gave up 9 bases; unmatched junction bases: 9. The germline CDR1 and CDR2 sequences are SGDLS and YYNGEE. This CDR3 is built from 16 residues. The CDR3 loop is CASSAPGLAGRGEQFF. The CDR3 DNA reads as TGTGCCAGCAGCGCCCCGGGACTAGCGGGGCGTGGTGAGCAGTTCTTC.

Relative to its sample, this clone is medium-sized. The J gene is TRBJ2-7, the V gene TRBV10-1; the match to TRBD1 covers 7 bases. After removal of 5 bases from V and 5 bases from J, the junction contained 9 bases not matched to a gene. The V gene's germline CDR1 is WNHNN and CDR2 SYGVQD (reference sequence). This CDR3 has 14 residues. This CDR3 is CASSTGTALDEQYF. The CDR3 coding sequence is TGCGCCAGCAGTACCGGGACAGCCCTGGACGAGCAGTACTTC.

The J gene is TRBJ1-1, the V gene TRBV2, with TRBD1 identical over 7 bases. The V segment lost 7 bases and the J segment 1 base; nucleotides outside the gene matches: 3. From germline, CDR1 is SNHLY and CDR2 FYNNEI. The CDR3 totals 13 residues. CDR3 residues: CASNRGRNTEAFF. CDR3 DNA: TGTGCCAGCAACAGGGGTAGGAACACTGAAGCTTTCTTT.

V gene TRBV2 combines with J gene TRBJ2-7, with 7 bases identical to TRBD2. V lost 7 bases, J lost 4 bases, and 13 bases stayed unmatched. The V gene's germline CDR1 is SNHLY and CDR2 FYNNEI. There are 15 residues in the CDR3. CDR3 bases: TGTGCCAGCATTCTAGCGGTTTCAGGAGTATACGAGCAGTACTTC. Its protein is CASILAVSGVYEQYF.